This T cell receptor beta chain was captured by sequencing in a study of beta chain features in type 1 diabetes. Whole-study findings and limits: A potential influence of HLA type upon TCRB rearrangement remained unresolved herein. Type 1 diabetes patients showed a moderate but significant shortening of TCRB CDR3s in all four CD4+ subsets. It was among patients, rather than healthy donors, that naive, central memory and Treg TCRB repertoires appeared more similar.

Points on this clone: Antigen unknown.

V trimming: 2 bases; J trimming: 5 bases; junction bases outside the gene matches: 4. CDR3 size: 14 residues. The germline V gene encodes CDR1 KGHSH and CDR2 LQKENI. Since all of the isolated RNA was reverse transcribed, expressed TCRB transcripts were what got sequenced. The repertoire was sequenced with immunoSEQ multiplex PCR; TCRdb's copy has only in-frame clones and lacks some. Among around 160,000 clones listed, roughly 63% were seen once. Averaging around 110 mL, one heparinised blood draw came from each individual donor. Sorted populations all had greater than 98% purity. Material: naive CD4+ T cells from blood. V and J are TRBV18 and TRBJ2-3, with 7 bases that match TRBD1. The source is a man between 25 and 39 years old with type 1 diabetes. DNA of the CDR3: TGTGCCAGCTCACCAGTCACAGGGGAAGATACGCAGTATTTT. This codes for CASSPVTGEDTQYF.